The clone carrying this T cell receptor beta chain was counted a few times. Germline loops: CDR1 MNHNS, CDR2 SASEGT. The V gene end was trimmed by 0 bases and the J gene end by 2 bases; junction bases not matched to a gene: 14. The CDR3 spans 20 residues. Authors' processing steps: The authors estimated nucleated cell counts from reference gene primer amplification. Assay: immunoSEQ multiplex PCR; the TCRdb copy retains only in-frame clones and omits some. V, J and clone size are those of that table, while D and trimming were read from the DNA. The sample records fewer than 300,000 clones, approximately 77% being singletons. This sample was included in a study of blood T cell repertoires in COVID-19. About the study: There were acute and convalescent COVID-19 samples, and they came from the United States, Italy and Spain. PBMCs, B-cell-depleted T cells, or T cells were the source of the cDNA or gDNA that made up the material.

The genes are TRBV6-1 and TRBJ2-4; TRBD1 matches at 9 bases. The sequenced material came from peripheral blood. This TCR derives from a woman aged 18-30 years with acute or convalescent COVID-19. CDR3 sequence: CASSEAGGLQGATTKNIQYF. In DNA form, the CDR3 reads TGTGCCAGCAGTGAAGCCGGAGGGTTACAGGGGGCAACTACCAAAAACATTCAGTACTTC.